This is a list of T cell receptor beta chains from one sample in a study of T cell responses to AZD1222 COVID-19 vaccine. This table comes from immunoSEQ multiplex PCR, and its TCRdb copy is limited to in-frame clones, with some not included. Of around 130,000 clones in the sample, over 85% were seen once. The sample consisted of peripheral blood, taken 28 days after the second AZD1222 dose. These receptors originate from an adult who received the AZD1222 COVID-19 vaccine. Both conserved end residues are part of each CDR3. D genes are given only for firm matches. The size entry is marked missing in some rows and otherwise reads once, few, many or a size class.

TRBV28	16	TRBJ1-5	NA	NA	TGTGCCAGCAGTCTCTCGGGGAGATGGAGCAATCAGCCCCAGCATTTT	CASSLSGRWSNQPQHF
TRBV7-3	15	TRBJ1-6	NA	TRBD1	TGTGCCAGCAGCTTACTGTCCAGGGGGCATTCACCCCTCCACTTT	CASSLLSRGHSPLHF
TRBV29-1	12	TRBJ2-1	NA	NA	TGCAGCTTCGCACTCAACTACAATGAGCAGTTCTTC	CSFALNYNEQFF
TRBV7-3	14	TRBJ2-2	NA	TRBD1	TGTGCCAGCAGACAGGGGTCGAACACCGGGGAGCTGTTTTTT	CASRQGSNTGELFF
TRBV15	15	TRBJ2-2	NA	NA	TGTGCCACCAGCAGAGATGAGGCTAACACCGGGGAGCTGTTTTTT	CATSRDEANTGELFF
TRBV29-1	11	TRBJ1-2	NA	NA	TGCAGCGTAGCTGGGGGCTATGGCTACACCTTC	CSVAGGYGYTF
TRBV9	15	TRBJ2-2	NA	TRBD2	TGTGCCAGCAGCCCCCATCCGGGGGGGGAGGGGGAGCTGTTTTTT	CASSPHPGGEGELFF
TRBV30	13	TRBJ2-5	NA	TRBD1	TGTGCCTGGAGCGACAGGGAAGGAGAGACCCAGTACTTC	CAWSDREGETQYF
TRBV11-3	15	TRBJ2-7	NA	TRBD1	TGTGCCAGCAGCTCTACACAGGGGAGCGCCTACGAGCAGTACTTC	CASSSTQGSAYEQYF
TRBV7-2	14	TRBJ2-3	NA	NA	TGTGCCAGCAGCCTCTGGCAGGGCACAGATACGCAGTATTTT	CASSLWQGTDTQYF
TRBV30	12	TRBJ1-1	NA	NA	TGTGCCTGGAGTGATGGGCAGACTGAAGCTTTCTTT	CAWSDGQTEAFF
TRBV7-2	17	TRBJ2-3	NA	NA	TGTGCCAGCAGCTTCGCGGGCCTTTCAACTAGCACAGATACGCAGTATTTT	CASSFAGLSTSTDTQYF
TRBV19	15	TRBJ2-7	NA	NA	TGTGCCAGTAGTTTAGCTGGACATCCGACCTACGAGCAGTACTTC	CASSLAGHPTYEQYF
TRBV11-2	15	TRBJ1-4	NA	TRBD1	TGTGCCAGCAGCTTAGGAGACAGGGGAGGAGAAAAACTGTTTTTT	CASSLGDRGGEKLFF
TRBV10-3	14	TRBJ1-5	NA	TRBD1	TGTGCCATCAGTACAGGGGTGAGCAATCAGCCCCAGCATTTT	CAISTGVSNQPQHF
TRBV7-9	15	TRBJ1-2	NA	TRBD1	TGTGCCAGCAGCTTCGGGGACAGGGGGGTTTATGACTACACCTTC	CASSFGDRGVYDYTF
TRBV7-2	19	TRBJ2-4	NA	TRBD2	TGTGCCAGCAGCCCATACGGACTAGCGGGAGTGGGTGCCAAAAACATTCAGTACTTC	CASSPYGLAGVGAKNIQYF
TRBV7-2	15	TRBJ1-1	NA	TRBD1	TGTGCCAGCAGCTTGGTACAGGGGGCGTTAACTGAAGCTTTCTTT	CASSLVQGALTEAFF
TRBV2	14	TRBJ2-3	NA	NA	TGTGCCAGCAGTCCCCAGCCCCCCACAGATACGCAGTATTTT	CASSPQPPTDTQYF
TRBV5-1	14	TRBJ1-5	NA	TRBD1	TGCGCCAGCAGCGCCGGACAGGGGGATCAGCCCCAGCATTTT	CASSAGQGDQPQHF
TRBV6-6	13	TRBJ2-2	NA	NA	TGTGCCAGCAGCTCAGCGAACACCGGGGAGCTGTTTTTT	CASSSANTGELFF
TRBV5-1	17	TRBJ2-6	NA	TRBD1	TGCGCCAGCAGCTTAGAAGGACAGGGTGCGGGGGCCAACGTCCTGACTTTC	CASSLEGQGAGANVLTF
TRBV9	14	TRBJ1-5	NA	NA	TGTGCCAGCAGCGTAGGGGACACCAATCAGCCCCAGCATTTT	CASSVGDTNQPQHF
TRBV5-6	16	TRBJ2-3	few	TRBD2	TGTGCCAGCAGCCCCCGAGGCCTAGCGGGGACAGATACGCAGTATTTT	CASSPRGLAGTDTQYF
TRBV2	15	TRBJ1-3	NA	NA	TGTGCCAGCATCCAGACAGCTATCTCTGGAAACACCATATATTTT	CASIQTAISGNTIYF
TRBV30	16	TRBJ1-3	NA	NA	TGTGCCTGGAGCCCCTTATCCTTGAGCTCTGGAAACACCATATATTTT	CAWSPLSLSSGNTIYF
TRBV27	12	TRBJ1-1	NA	TRBD1	TGTGCCAGCAGTTTAACAGGGGCTGAAGCTTTCTTT	CASSLTGAEAFF
TRBV7-9	15	TRBJ2-7	NA	NA	TGTGCCAGCAGCCAGGAGGCGGGACGACAGTACGAGCAGTACTTC	CASSQEAGRQYEQYF
TRBV7-6	15	TRBJ2-3	NA	NA	TGTGCCAGCAGCCTCACCGGGGGTAGCACAGATACGCAGTATTTT	CASSLTGGSTDTQYF
TRBV5-5	15	TRBJ1-2	few	TRBD1	TGTGCCAGCAGCTGGGACGGGACAGCTAACTATGGCTACACCTTC	CASSWDGTANYGYTF
TRBV4-1	15	TRBJ2-5	once	TRBD1	TGCGCCAGCAGCCAGGGGACAGGGGGCCGGGAGACCCAGTACTTC	CASSQGTGGRETQYF
TRBV30	14	TRBJ1-3	NA	NA	TGTGCCTGGAGTGTGGGCTCACCTGGAAACACCATATATTTT	CAWSVGSPGNTIYF
TRBV4-2	14	TRBJ2-3	NA	NA	TGTGCCAGCACCTCAGAGGGGGTGGAAGATACGCAGTATTTT	CASTSEGVEDTQYF
TRBV7-2	13	TRBJ2-2	once	NA	TGTGCCAGCAGCTCGACTAGTGTCGGGGAGCTGTTTTTT	CASSSTSVGELFF
TRBV7-8	16	TRBJ2-3	once	TRBD2	TGTGCCAGCAGCATCGCGGGGGGCGGGCGCACAGATACGCAGTATTTT	CASSIAGGGRTDTQYF
TRBV7-3	16	TRBJ2-2	NA	NA	TGTGCCAGCAGCGCAAACAGGGGAGGGAACACCGGGGAGCTGTTTTTT	CASSANRGGNTGELFF
TRBV6-1	15	TRBJ2-7	once	TRBD1	TGTGCCAGCTGTGACAATGGACAGGGGACCTACGAGCAGTACTTC	CASCDNGQGTYEQYF
TRBV6-5	14	TRBJ2-5	NA	TRBD1	TGTGCCAGCAAGACAGGGGGGAATCATGAGACCCAGTACTTC	CASKTGGNHETQYF